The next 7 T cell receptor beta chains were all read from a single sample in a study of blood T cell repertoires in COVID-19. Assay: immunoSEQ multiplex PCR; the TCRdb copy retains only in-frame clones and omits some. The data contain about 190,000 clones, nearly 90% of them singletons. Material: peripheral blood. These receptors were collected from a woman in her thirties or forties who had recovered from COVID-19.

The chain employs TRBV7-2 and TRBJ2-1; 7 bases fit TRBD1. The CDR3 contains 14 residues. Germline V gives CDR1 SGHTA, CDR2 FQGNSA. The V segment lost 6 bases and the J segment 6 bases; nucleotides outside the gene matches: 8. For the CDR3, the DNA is TGTGCCAGCAGGAGAGGGGGCGCGGCCAATGAGCAGTTCTTC. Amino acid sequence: CASRRGGAANEQFF. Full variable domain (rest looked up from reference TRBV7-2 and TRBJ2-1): GAGVSQSPSNKVTEKGKDVELRCDPISGHTALYWYRQSLGQGLEFLIYFQGNSAPDKSGLPSDRFSAERTGGSVSTLTIQRTQQEDSAVYLCASRRGGAANEQFFGPGTRLTVL.

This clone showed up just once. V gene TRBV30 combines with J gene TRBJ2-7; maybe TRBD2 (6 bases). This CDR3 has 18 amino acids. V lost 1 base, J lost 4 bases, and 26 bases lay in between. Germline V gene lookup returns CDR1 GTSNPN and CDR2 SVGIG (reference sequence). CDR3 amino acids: CAWSGPELLGGEEYEQYF. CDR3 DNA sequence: TGTGCCTGGAGTGGCCCTGAACTATTAGGCGGGGAGGAATACGAGCAGTACTTC.

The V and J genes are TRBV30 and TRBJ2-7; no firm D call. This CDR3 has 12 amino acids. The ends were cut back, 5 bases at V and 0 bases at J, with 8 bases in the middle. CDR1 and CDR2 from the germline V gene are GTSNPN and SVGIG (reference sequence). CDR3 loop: CAWQVYSYEQYF. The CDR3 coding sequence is TGTGCCTGGCAGGTATACTCCTACGAGCAGTACTTC.

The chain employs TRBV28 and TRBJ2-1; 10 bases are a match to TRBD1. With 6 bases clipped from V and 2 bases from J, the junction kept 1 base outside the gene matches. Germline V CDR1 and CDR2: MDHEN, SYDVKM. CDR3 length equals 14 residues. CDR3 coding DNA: TGTGCCAGCAGGGGGACAGGGGCCTACAATGAGCAGTTCTTC. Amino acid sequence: CASRGTGAYNEQFF.

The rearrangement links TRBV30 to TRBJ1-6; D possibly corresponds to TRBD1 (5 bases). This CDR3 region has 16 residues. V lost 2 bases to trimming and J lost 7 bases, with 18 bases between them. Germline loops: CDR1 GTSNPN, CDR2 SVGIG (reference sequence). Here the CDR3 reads CAWSPFRAVGNSPLHF. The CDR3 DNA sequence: TGTGCCTGGAGTCCGTTCAGGGCGGTCGGCAATTCACCCCTCCACTTT.

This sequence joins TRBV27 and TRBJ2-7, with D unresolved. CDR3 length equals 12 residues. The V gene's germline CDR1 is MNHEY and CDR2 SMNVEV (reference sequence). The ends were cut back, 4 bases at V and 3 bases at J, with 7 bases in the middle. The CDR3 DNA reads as TGTGCCAGCAGTTCCAGAATCTACGAGCAGTACTTC. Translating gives CASSSRIYEQYF.

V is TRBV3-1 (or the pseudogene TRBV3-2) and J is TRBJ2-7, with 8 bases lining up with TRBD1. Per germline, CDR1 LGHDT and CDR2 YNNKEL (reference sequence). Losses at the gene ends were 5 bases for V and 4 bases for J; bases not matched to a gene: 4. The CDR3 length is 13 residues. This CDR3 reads CASSTGGRYEQYF. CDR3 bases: TGTGCCAGCAGCACAGGGGGAAGGTACGAGCAGTACTTC.